Below are 18 T cell receptor beta chains sequenced from a single sample in a study of regulatory T cells in long-lasting Graves disease. Both iRepertoire HTBI primers and Arm-PCR of CDR3 regions were used to build the TCR beta libraries. One entry per CDR3 protein results from TCRdb running MiXCR on the multiplex PCR reads. The sample holds approximately 400,000 distinct CDR3 sequences; less than 25% are singletons and the top ten take around 21%. Time point noted: persistent/refractory GD, antithyroid drugs over 5 years with positive TRAb. From RNA extracted from PBMCs, the TCR library was made. The source was peripheral blood mononuclear cells (PBMCs), collected when the disease was refractory, from a patient treated with antithyroid drugs. These receptors were taken from a female donor with Graves disease.

The chain combines TRBV24-1 with TRBJ1-5; possible D gene TRBD1, 5 bases. CDR1 and CDR2 (germline): KGHDR, SFDVKD. Trimming pared 8 bases from V and 2 bases from J, leaving 15 bases between. The CDR3 is made up of 15 amino acids. The CDR3 sequence: CATTPGFLGNQPQHF. The CDR3 coding sequence is TGTGCCACCACCCCAGGGTTTTTAGGCAATCAGCCCCAGCATTTT.

This clonotype was counted between two and nine times. The gene calls are TRBV6-2 or TRBV6-3 and TRBJ2-3; weak D call: TRBD1 (5 bases). Germline loops: CDR1 MNHEY, CDR2 SVGEGT. The CDR3 is made up of 14 amino acids. V dropped 5 bases and J dropped 4 bases, with 13 bases sitting between them. The DNA of the CDR3 is TGTGCCAGCAGTGAAGTCAGGGCGGCAGATACGCAGTATTTT. This encodes CASSEVRAADTQYF.

This clonotype was counted many times. The V and J genes are TRBV7-8 and TRBJ2-5; 7 nucleotides match TRBD2. Germline assignment: CDR1 SGHVS and CDR2 FQNEAQ. With V trimmed by 2 bases and J by 4 bases, 4 bases remained unmatched. This CDR3 spans 14 amino acids. The CDR3 protein is CASSLLAGSETQYF. CDR3 DNA sequence: TGTGCCAGCAGCTTATTAGCGGGTTCAGAGACCCAGTACTTC.

This clonotype showed up just a few times. This chain connects TRBV15 to TRBJ2-7; D unresolved. V was clipped by 3 bases and J by 6 bases, with 12 bases between them. The CDR3 runs 13 residues. The V gene's germline CDR1 is LNHNV and CDR2 YYDKDF (reference sequence). The CDR3 is CATSSLTIGEQYF. The CDR3 DNA reads TGTGCCACCAGCAGTCTGACCATCGGCGAGCAGTACTTC.

This chain connects TRBV29-1 to TRBJ2-7, with D possibly being TRBD1 (5 bases). V lost 4 bases to trimming and J lost 3 bases, with 7 bases between them. In germline, CDR1 is SQVTM, CDR2 ANQGSEA. The CDR3 has 11 residues. The CDR3 DNA reads TGCAGCGTTGTGCAGGGCTACGAGCAGTACTTC. As protein: CSVVQGYEQYF.

This chain links TRBV30 with TRBJ2-5; 8 bases map to TRBD2. Germline V CDR1 and CDR2: GTSNPN, SVGIG (reference sequence). This CDR3 region has 13 residues. V shed 2 bases and J 1 base; nucleotides not matched to a gene: 0. Written as DNA, the CDR3 is TGTGCCTGGAGTCTAGCGGGCCAAGAGACCCAGTACTTC. Residues: CAWSLAGQETQYF.

This clonotype has more than one count but fewer than ten. The chain carries TRBV19 and TRBJ1-1; 9 bases agree with TRBD1. V was clipped by 5 bases and J by 2 bases; unmatched bases: 15. Looked up from germline, CDR1 is LNHDA and CDR2 is SQIVND (reference sequence). The CDR3 spans 18 residues. The CDR3 is CASSPRTGGGWGNTEAFF. DNA of the CDR3: TGTGCCAGTAGTCCGAGAACAGGGGGCGGCTGGGGTAACACTGAAGCTTTCTTT.

In its sample, this clonotype was seen a few times. V and J are TRBV28 and TRBJ2-7; maybe TRBD2 (6 bases). The length of the CDR3 is 13 residues. V dropped 5 bases and J dropped 6 bases, with 14 bases sitting between them. Germline lookup yields CDR1 MDHEN and CDR2 SYDVKM. Here the CDR3 DNA reads TGTGCCAGCAGTGGGAGTTTGGAGGGCGAGCAGTACTTC. It yields the protein CASSGSLEGEQYF.

This clonotype was counted only a few times. The rearrangement joins TRBV19 to TRBJ2-3, with D perhaps matching TRBD1 (5 bases). This CDR3 has 15 amino acids. Germline CDR1 and CDR2: LNHDA and SQIVND (reference sequence). The ends were cut back, 2 bases at V and 0 bases at J, with 9 bases in the middle. CDR3 DNA sequence: TGTGCCAGTAGTATAAGACAGACTAGCACAGATACGCAGTATTTT. Translated: CASSIRQTSTDTQYF.

The sample holds many counts of this clonotype. The chain couples TRBV7-2 to TRBJ2-7; D remains ambiguous. Germline V gene sequence: CDR1 SGHTA, CDR2 FQGNSA. CDR3 length: 14 residues. Between the trimmed V and J ends, which lost 5 bases and 6 bases, there was a span of 17 bases. The CDR3 DNA reads as TGTGCCAGCAGCCCAGGTCCGTACCTAGGCGAGCAGTACTTC. This sequence encodes CASSPGPYLGEQYF.

Points on this clonotype: This sequence may be a read error, since a much larger clone differs from it by one base. This chain links TRBV20-1 with TRBJ2-7, with 14 bases lining up with TRBD2. This CDR3 is 15 amino acids long. The germline V gene encodes CDR1 DFQATT and CDR2 SNEGSKA (reference sequence). The CDR3 sequence: CSARDGTSGSYEQCF. The CDR3, as DNA: TGCAGTGCTAGAGACGGGACTAGCGGGAGCTACGAGCAGTGCTTC.

This clonotype was counted between two and nine times. This may arise from a read error, as a much more abundant clone is one base away. This chain connects TRBV20-1 to TRBJ2-7, with D perhaps being TRBD1 or TRBD2 (6 bases each). V was shortened by 0 bases and J by 6 bases, with 33 bases between the two germline ends. The CDR3 consists of 20 residues. The V gene's germline CDR1 is DFQATT and CDR2 SNEGSKA (reference sequence). CDR3 sequence: CSARDKGGNGSKALTGEQYF. The CDR3 nucleotides are TGCAGTGCTAGAGATAAGGGGGGCAACGGCTCTAAGGCCCTAACTGGCGAGCAGTACTTC.

This clonotype was seen a handful of times. The V call is TRBV27, the J call TRBJ1-5; 10 nucleotides agree with TRBD1. Germline V gives CDR1 MNHEY, CDR2 SMNVEV (reference sequence). CDR3 length: 14 amino acids. Losses at the gene ends were 5 bases for V and 5 bases for J; bases not matched to a gene: 3. CDR3 sequence (DNA): TGTGCCAGCAGTAGACAGGGGGCTGATCAGCCCCAGCATTTT. It encodes CASSRQGADQPQHF.

The chain links TRBV20-1 to TRBJ1-5; 8 bases match TRBD1. The CDR3 spans 14 residues. The V gene's germline CDR1 is DFQATT and CDR2 SNEGSKA (reference sequence). V lost 1 base and J lost 7; bases outside the gene matches: 6. The CDR3 DNA reads TGCAGTGCTAGAGTGGCAGGGGGCTACCAGCCCCAGCATTTT. Residues: CSARVAGGYQPQHF.

The V and J genes are TRBV6-1 and TRBJ2-5; D is perhaps TRBD1 (5 bases). CDR1 is MNHNS and CDR2 is SASEGT in the germline V gene. V lost 6 bases, J lost 3 bases, and 11 bases lay in between. The CDR3 contains 13 residues. CDR3 region: CASRWTYEETQYF. The CDR3 coding sequence is TGTGCCAGCAGGTGGACATATGAAGAGACCCAGTACTTC.

The chain couples TRBV7-9 to TRBJ1-6; D gene uncertain. The CDR3 is made up of 13 amino acids. Deletions cut 0 bases from V and 8 bases from J, with 5 bases between. The V gene's germline CDR1 is SEHNR and CDR2 FQNEAQ (reference sequence). The CDR3: CASSLASYSPLHF. In DNA, the CDR3 is TGTGCCAGCAGCTTAGCGAGCTATTCACCCCTCCACTTT.

About this clonotype itself: In this CDR3 the conserved last residue, phenylalanine or tryptophan, is missing, so a read error is likely. The rearrangement joins TRBV6-5 to TRBJ2-7; the D is unclear. CDR3 length: 14 amino acids. Germline values: CDR1 MNHEY, CDR2 SVGAGI. V lost 2 bases and J lost 0, with 8 bases in between. CDR3 sequence reads: CASSYAASSYEQYS. The CDR3 DNA reads as TGTGCCAGCAGTTACGCAGCCAGCTCCTACGAGCAGTACTCC.

This CDR3 is CASSRSSLNTGELFF. CDR3 in DNA: TGTGCCAGTAGTCGAAGTAGCTTGAACACCGGGGAGCTGTTTTTT. The V gene is TRBV19, the J gene TRBJ2-2, with no clear D. Germline CDR1 LNHDA, CDR2 SQIVND (reference sequence). Trimming took 5 bases from V and 1 from J, leaving 11 bases between them. CDR3 length equals 15 residues.